One sample yielded the 31 T cell receptor beta chains listed below, sequenced in a study of blood T cell repertoires in COVID-19. Clones were sequenced by immunoSEQ multiplex PCR, and TCRdb holds only the in-frame ones, with some missing. The data show tens of thousands of clones, 80% to 95% seen once. The sequenced sample consisted of peripheral blood. All receptors come from a woman aged 80 or over with active COVID-19.

The chain is built from TRBV6-5 and TRBJ1-1, with D uncertain. Germline V gene lookup returns CDR1 MNHEY and CDR2 SVGAGI. The CDR3 contains 12 residues. V gave up 6 bases and J gave up 7 bases, with 12 bases separating them. CDR3 sequence: CASRTGALEAFF. The CDR3 nucleotides are TGTGCCAGCAGAACCGGAGCGCTTGAAGCTTTCTTT.

V is TRBV6-2 or TRBV6-3 and J is TRBJ1-5, with D possibly being TRBD1 (5 bases). This CDR3 spans 15 amino acids. Trimming pared 4 bases from V and 2 bases from J, leaving 12 bases between. CDR1 MNHEY and CDR2 SVGEGT come from the germline V gene. CDR3 protein: CASSSGGLGNQPQHF. CDR3 nucleotide sequence: TGTGCCAGCAGTTCGGGGGGATTGGGCAATCAGCCCCAGCATTTT.

V usage is TRBV5-1 and J usage is TRBJ2-7, with 10 nucleotides matching TRBD2. CDR1 and CDR2 from the germline V gene are SGHRS and YFSETQ. This CDR3 spans 14 amino acids. V shed 3 bases, J shed 7 bases, and the junction held 7 bases outside the gene matches. CDR3 loop: CASSSSGRGGEQYF. The CDR3, as DNA: TGCGCCAGCAGCTCTAGCGGGAGAGGGGGGGAGCAGTACTTC.

The J gene is TRBJ2-7, the V gene TRBV20-1; 8 bases line up with TRBD2. Germline V gene data show CDR1 as DFQATT and CDR2 as SNEGSKA (reference sequence). The trim removed 3 bases at V and 7 bases at J, leaving 11 bases unmatched. This CDR3 is built from 14 residues. CDR3 DNA: TGCAGTGCTAGTGAGCCCAGCGGGAGCGAAGAGCAGTACTTC. Translating it yields CSASEPSGSEEQYF.

A single count supports this clone. The J gene is TRBJ2-2, the V gene TRBV5-1, with TRBD2 matching 7 bases. V lost 4 bases, J lost 1 base, and 1 base stayed unmatched. Germline V gene data show CDR1 as SGHRS and CDR2 as YFSETQ. CDR3 length: 14 amino acids. CDR3 protein: CASSGGVNTGELFF. The CDR3 nucleotides are TGCGCCAGCAGCGGGGGGGTGAACACCGGGGAGCTGTTTTTT.

This CDR3 reads CASSESSRVLYYGYTF. CDR3 sequence (DNA): TGCGCCAGCAGTGAGTCGAGCAGGGTCCTTTACTATGGCTACACCTTC. V usage is TRBV10-1 and J usage is TRBJ1-2; D might be TRBD1 (5 bases). Trimming cost V 0 bases and J 3 bases, with 14 bases left between them. This CDR3 has 16 amino acids. In germline, CDR1 is WNHNN, CDR2 SYGVQD (reference sequence).

The count of this clone is one. The DNA of the CDR3 is TGTGCCAGCAGCCCGGCGGCCAGGGCGGAACAAGAGACCCAGTACTTC. Translation gives CASSPAARAEQETQYF. The J gene is TRBJ2-5, the V gene TRBV5-4, with D perhaps matching TRBD1 (5 bases). The CDR3 loop spans 16 amino acids. V was trimmed by 4 bases and J by 2 bases, leaving 18 bases between them. The germline gives CDR1 SGHNT, CDR2 YYREEE (reference sequence).

The chain joins TRBV28 to TRBJ2-1; D call uncertain. The CDR3 totals 14 residues. Trimming cost V 1 base and J 8 bases, with 12 bases left between them. CDR1 and CDR2 from the germline V gene are MDHEN and SYDVKM. This CDR3 is CASSLFEDFYEQFF. Written as DNA, the CDR3 is TGTGCCAGCAGTTTATTCGAAGACTTCTATGAGCAGTTCTTC.

J is TRBJ1-2 and V is TRBV29-1; 9 bases line up with TRBD1. Looked up from germline, CDR1 is SQVTM and CDR2 is ANQGSEA. J was trimmed by 7 bases and V by 5 bases; bases with no gene match: 8. CDR3 length: 13 amino acids. CDR3 in DNA: TGCAGCGTTAGTCCGGGACAGGGTTTTGGCTACACCTTC. This sequence encodes CSVSPGQGFGYTF.

The chain uses TRBV12-3 or TRBV12-4 and TRBJ2-5; no clear D. Trimming stripped 3 bases from V and 2 bases from J, with 7 bases between. The CDR3 runs 13 residues. The CDR3 is CASSLQAQETQYF. The CDR3 nucleotides are TGTGCCAGCAGTTTGCAGGCACAAGAGACCCAGTACTTC.

The chain combines TRBV7-9 with TRBJ2-2, with D unclear. The CDR3 runs to 14 residues. The V and J ends lost 2 bases and 2 bases respectively, with 6 bases between them. CDR1 is SEHNR, CDR2 FQNEAQ, per germline (reference sequence). This CDR3 is CASSLTLNTGELFF. CDR3 coding DNA: TGTGCCAGCAGCTTAACTCTAAACACCGGGGAGCTGTTTTTT.

The V call is TRBV5-5, the J call TRBJ2-7; D might be TRBD1 (5 bases). CDR1 and CDR2 (germline): SGHKS, YYEKEE (reference sequence). The V end lost 2 bases, the J end lost 1 base, and 10 bases lay between the germline ends. This CDR3 has 14 amino acids. The CDR3 loop is CASSFMTASYEQYF. The CDR3, as DNA: TGTGCCAGCAGCTTTATGACAGCATCCTACGAGCAGTACTTC.

The rearrangement joins TRBV5-1 to TRBJ1-3; 8 bases line up with TRBD1. The CDR3 is 16 residues long. J lost 0 bases, V lost 5 bases, and 7 bases had no gene match. The germline CDR1 and CDR2 sequences are SGHRS and YFSETQ. CDR3: CASRRGGQASGNTIYF. CDR3 in DNA: TGCGCCAGCAGAAGGGGGGGACAGGCCTCTGGAAACACCATATATTTT.

This clone was counted a few times. This sample also contains other DNA sequences that code for the same CDR3. V usage is TRBV2 and J usage is TRBJ2-7; no clear D gene. The CDR3 is made up of 11 amino acids. Germline V lookup: CDR1 SNHLY, CDR2 FYNNEI. V lost 6 bases and J lost 4, with 7 bases in between. CDR3 residues: CASSREYEQYF. In DNA form, the CDR3 reads TGTGCCAGCAGCCGAGAGTACGAGCAGTACTTC.

This clone came up once. This chain uses TRBV5-1 with TRBJ1-1; D call uncertain. V was cut by 0 bases and J by 0 bases, with 6 bases left in between. This CDR3 has 14 amino acids. Germline CDR1 and CDR2: SGHRS and YFSETQ. The CDR3 DNA follows: TGCGCCAGCAGCTTGGGACATCTGAACACTGAAGCTTTCTTT. Its protein is CASSLGHLNTEAFF.

The rearrangement uses TRBV13 and TRBJ2-7; unclear D gene. The V and J ends lost 4 bases and 5 bases respectively, with 15 bases between them. CDR3 length equals 14 residues. Germline CDR1 reads PRHDT; CDR2 reads FYEKMQ (reference sequence). This CDR3 is CASSSNGNPNEQYF. The DNA of the CDR3 is TGTGCCAGCAGCTCCAACGGTAACCCCAACGAGCAGTACTTC.

CDR3 in DNA: TGTGCCAGCAGTTTCAGCGGGAGGGTCCCCTACAATGAGCAGTTCTTC. Translating it yields CASSFSGRVPYNEQFF. The rearrangement uses TRBV28 and TRBJ2-1; TRBD2 matches at 10 bases. CDR3 length: 16 amino acids. V dropped 3 bases and J dropped 2; count of bases not matched to a gene: 4. Germline CDR1 MDHEN, CDR2 SYDVKM. Full variable domain (missing parts from reference TRBV28 and TRBJ2-1): DVKVTQSSRYLVKRTGEKVFLECVQDMDHENMFWYRQDPGLGLRLIYFSYDVKMKEKGDIPEGYSVSREKKERFSLILESASTNQTSMYLCASSFSGRVPYNEQFFGPGTRLTVL.

The CDR3 region is CASRTGVGANVLTF. CDR3 in DNA: TGTGCCAGCAGAACAGGGGTCGGGGCCAACGTCCTGACTTTC. This rearrangement joins TRBV7-9 to TRBJ2-6; 7 positions agree with TRBD1. The germline CDR1 and CDR2 sequences are SEHNR and FQNEAQ (reference sequence). CDR3 length: 14 residues. The V gene end was trimmed by 6 bases and the J gene end by 4 bases; junction bases not matched to a gene: 3.

This clone is a singleton in its sample. The chain links TRBV5-6 to TRBJ1-2; 9 bases are a match to TRBD1. CDR3 length: 13 residues. Germline V gene lookup returns CDR1 SGHDT and CDR2 YYEEEE. J lost 9 bases, V lost 4 bases, and 7 bases had no gene match. In DNA form, the CDR3 reads TGTGCCAGCAGCACCCGGGACAGGGCTAGCTACACCTTC. Protein product: CASSTRDRASYTF.

The rearrangement joins TRBV7-2 to TRBJ2-5; 13 bases map to TRBD2. The length of the CDR3 is 16 residues. J gave up 2 bases and V 2 bases, and 2 bases lay outside the gene matches. Germline CDR1 SGHTA, CDR2 FQGNSA. CDR3 sequence (DNA): TGTGCCAGCAGCTTATGGACTAGCGGGGGACAAGAGACCCAGTACTTC. It is translated as CASSLWTSGGQETQYF.

The chain carries TRBV5-1 and TRBJ2-3; TRBD2 is a possible D gene (6 bases). Germline loops: CDR1 SGHRS, CDR2 YFSETQ. V was pared by 0 bases and J by 0 bases, with 17 bases between. This CDR3 region has 18 residues. The CDR3 nucleotides are TGCGCCAGCAGCTTGGAGGGGTTGGAGCGGGCGAGCACAGATACGCAGTATTTT. This encodes CASSLEGLERASTDTQYF.

The rearrangement joins TRBV5-1 to TRBJ1-4; weak D call: TRBD1 (5 bases). V lost 0 bases, J lost 3 bases, and 12 bases lay in between. Germline CDR1 and CDR2: SGHRS and YFSETQ. This CDR3 is 16 amino acids long. The CDR3 here is CASSLAGGVANEKLFF. CDR3 sequence (DNA): TGCGCCAGCAGCTTGGCCGGGGGGGTGGCTAATGAAAAACTGTTTTTT.

V gene TRBV6-5 combines with J gene TRBJ1-5; D gene uncertain. The V end was cut by 4 bases, the J end by 6 bases, with 13 bases between. This CDR3 has 14 residues. Germline V CDR1 and CDR2: MNHEY, SVGAGI. The CDR3 DNA is TGTGCCAGCAGTTCCTTGCGGGTGGGTCAGCCCCAGCATTTT. This codes for CASSSLRVGQPQHF.

The chain combines TRBV4-1 with TRBJ1-2; no firm D call. Per germline, CDR1 MGHRA and CDR2 YSYEKL. V lost 0 bases, J lost 4 bases, and 9 bases lay in between. This CDR3 has 14 residues. This chain's CDR3 is CASSQDSNGYGYTF. DNA of the CDR3: TGCGCCAGCAGCCAAGATTCGAACGGCTATGGCTACACCTTC.

The V and J genes are TRBV5-1 and TRBJ2-5, with D maybe TRBD1 (6 bases). CDR3 length: 13 amino acids. Trimming removed 4 bases from V and 4 bases from J, with 11 bases in between. Germline CDR1 and CDR2: SGHRS and YFSETQ. CDR3 region: CASSGTLGETQYF. CDR3 sequence (DNA): TGCGCCAGCAGCGGGACACTGGGAGAGACCCAGTACTTC.

V usage is TRBV28 and J usage is TRBJ2-1; 14 bases match TRBD2. CDR1 is MDHEN and CDR2 is SYDVKM in the germline V gene. The CDR3 has 19 amino acids. The J segment lost 0 bases and the V segment lost 5 bases, leaving 9 bases of the junction unmatched. CDR3 in DNA: TGTGCCAGCAGTCCGGGACTAGCGGGAGAAAACCTCTCCTACAATGAGCAGTTCTTC. Translating gives CASSPGLAGENLSYNEQFF.

This sequence joins TRBV7-8 and TRBJ1-5; no reliable D call. Looked up from germline, CDR1 is SGHVS and CDR2 is FQNEAQ. The CDR3 loop spans 13 amino acids. The V gene lost 4 bases and the J gene lost 3 bases, with 7 bases spanning the gap. CDR3 loop: CASSSRPNQPQHF. Here the CDR3 DNA reads TGTGCCAGCAGCTCCAGGCCCAATCAGCCCCAGCATTTT.

This clone was observed a handful of times. The V and J genes are TRBV3-1 (or the pseudogene TRBV3-2) and TRBJ1-5, with 8 bases matching TRBD1. V was clipped by 1 base and J by 5 bases; unmatched bases: 7. The CDR3 runs to 16 residues. The germline V gene encodes CDR1 LGHDT and CDR2 YNNKEL (reference sequence). CDR3 nucleotides: TGTGCCAGCAGCCAAGGGGGGACAGGTGGCGATCAGCCCCAGCATTTT. This sequence encodes CASSQGGTGGDQPQHF.

The V and J genes are TRBV5-1 and TRBJ2-5; 7 bases agree with TRBD2. The CDR3 has 14 amino acids. V dropped 0 bases and J dropped 4; count of bases not matched to a gene: 3. CDR1 is SGHRS, CDR2 YFSETQ, per germline. The CDR3 region is CASSLELAGETQYF. The CDR3 DNA sequence: TGCGCCAGCAGCTTGGAATTAGCGGGAGAGACCCAGTACTTC.

This rearrangement joins TRBV28 to TRBJ1-1; TRBD1 matches 7 bases. The junction had 8 bases not matched to a gene; V was cut back by 7 bases and J by 0 bases. This CDR3 spans 15 amino acids. CDR1 and CDR2 (germline): MDHEN, SYDVKM. CDR3 amino acids: CASTAGGGVNTEAFF. The CDR3, as DNA: TGTGCCAGCACCGCGGGAGGGGGCGTGAACACTGAAGCTTTCTTT.

V is TRBV4-1 and J is TRBJ1-5, with D tentatively TRBD1 (5 bases). CDR3 length: 18 residues. V shed 2 bases and J shed 0 bases, with 17 bases lying between them. The germline V gene has CDR1 MGHRA and CDR2 YSYEKL. CDR3 residues: CASSQPRGEGNSNQPQHF. In DNA form, the CDR3 reads TGCGCCAGCAGCCAACCTCGAGGGGAGGGGAATAGCAATCAGCCCCAGCATTTT.